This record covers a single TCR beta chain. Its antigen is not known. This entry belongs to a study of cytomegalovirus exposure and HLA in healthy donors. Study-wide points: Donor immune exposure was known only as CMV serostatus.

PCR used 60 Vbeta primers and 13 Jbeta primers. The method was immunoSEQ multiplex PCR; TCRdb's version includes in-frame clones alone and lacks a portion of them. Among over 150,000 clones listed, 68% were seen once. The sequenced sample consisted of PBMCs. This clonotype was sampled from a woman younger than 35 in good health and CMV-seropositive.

In DNA, the CDR3 is TGTGCCTGGAGGGGAGCGGGAGGAGGGGAGACCCAGTACTTC. As protein: CAWRGAGGGETQYF. The chain is built from TRBV30 and TRBJ2-5, with 9 positions matching TRBD2. Germline values: CDR1 GTSNPN, CDR2 SVGIG (reference sequence). The CDR3 has 14 residues. V dropped 3 bases and J dropped 5; count of bases not matched to a gene: 7.